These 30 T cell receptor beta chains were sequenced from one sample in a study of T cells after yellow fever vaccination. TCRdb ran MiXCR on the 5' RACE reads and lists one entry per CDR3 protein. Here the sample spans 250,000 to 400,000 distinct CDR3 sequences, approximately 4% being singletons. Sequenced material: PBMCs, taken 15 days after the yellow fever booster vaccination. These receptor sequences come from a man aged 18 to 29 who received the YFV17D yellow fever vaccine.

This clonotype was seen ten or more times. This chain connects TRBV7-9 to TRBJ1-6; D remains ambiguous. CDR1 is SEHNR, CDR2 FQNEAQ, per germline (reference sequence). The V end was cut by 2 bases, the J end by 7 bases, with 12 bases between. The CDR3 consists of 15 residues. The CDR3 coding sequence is TGTGCCAGCAGCTTACTGAGCGAGGCCAATTCACCCCTCCACTTT. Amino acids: CASSLLSEANSPLHF.

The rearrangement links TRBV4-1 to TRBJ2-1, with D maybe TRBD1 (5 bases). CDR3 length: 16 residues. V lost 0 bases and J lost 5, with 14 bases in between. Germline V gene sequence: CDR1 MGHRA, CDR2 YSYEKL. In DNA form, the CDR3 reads TGCGCCAGCAGCCAAGAACCATGGTCAGGGAACAATGAGCAGTTCTTC. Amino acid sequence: CASSQEPWSGNNEQFF.

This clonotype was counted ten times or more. The DNA for the CDR3 is TGCGCCAGCAGCCCGAGGACAGACCTGACCGGGGAGCTGTTTTTT. Translation: CASSPRTDLTGELFF. The V gene is TRBV4-3, the J gene TRBJ2-2, with D maybe TRBD1 (6 bases). The germline CDR1 and CDR2 sequences are LGHNA and YSLEER. V lost 4 bases to trimming and J lost 5 bases, with 14 bases between them. This CDR3 is built from 15 residues.

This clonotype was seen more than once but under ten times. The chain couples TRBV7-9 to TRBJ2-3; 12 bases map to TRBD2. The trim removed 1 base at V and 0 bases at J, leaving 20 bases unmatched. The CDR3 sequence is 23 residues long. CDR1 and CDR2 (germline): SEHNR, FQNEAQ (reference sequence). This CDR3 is CASSLDWKRHGTSGWTSTDTQYF. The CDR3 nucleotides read TGTGCCAGCAGCTTAGACTGGAAAAGACACGGGACTAGCGGGTGGACTAGCACAGATACGCAGTATTTT.

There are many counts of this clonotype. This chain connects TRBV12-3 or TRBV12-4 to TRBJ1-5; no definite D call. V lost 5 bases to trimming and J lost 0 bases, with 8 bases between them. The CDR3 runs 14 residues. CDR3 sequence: CASSSLGSNQPQHF. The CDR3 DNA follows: TGTGCCAGCAGTAGCTTAGGTAGCAATCAGCCCCAGCATTTT.

The CDR3 DNA reads as TGTGCCAGCAGTTTATCGGGGCTAGCGGGGGGCACCTACGAGCAGTACGTC. It codes for CASSLSGLAGGTYEQYV. The chain employs TRBV27 and TRBJ2-7, with TRBD2 matching over 11 bases. This CDR3 is 17 amino acids long. The germline CDR1 and CDR2 sequences are MNHEY and SMNVEV (reference sequence). V lost 0 bases to trimming and J lost 2 bases; unmatched junction nucleotides: 6.

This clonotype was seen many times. Written as DNA, the CDR3 is TGCGCCACCAAAGAGGGGGATAATTCACCCCTCCACTTT. Protein product: CATKEGDNSPLHF. The J gene is TRBJ1-6, the V gene TRBV5-1; D perhaps matches TRBD1 (6 bases). Trimming pared 9 bases from V and 5 bases from J, leaving 12 bases between. Germline V gene lookup returns CDR1 SGHRS and CDR2 YFSETQ. The CDR3 spans 13 residues.

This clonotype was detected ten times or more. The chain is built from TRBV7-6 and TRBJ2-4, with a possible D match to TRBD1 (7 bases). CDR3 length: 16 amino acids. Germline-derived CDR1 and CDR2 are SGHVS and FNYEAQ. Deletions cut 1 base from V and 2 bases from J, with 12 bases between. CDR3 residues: CASSLEPGGTKNIQYF. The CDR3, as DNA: TGTGCCAGCAGCTTAGAGCCAGGGGGGACCAAAAACATTCAGTACTTC. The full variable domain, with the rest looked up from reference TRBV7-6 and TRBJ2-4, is GAGVSQSPRYKVTKRGQDVALRCDPISGHVSLYWYRQALGQGPEFLTYFNYEAQQDKSGLPNDRFSAERPEGSISTLTIQRTEQRDSAMYRCASSLEPGGTKNIQYFGAGTRLSVL.

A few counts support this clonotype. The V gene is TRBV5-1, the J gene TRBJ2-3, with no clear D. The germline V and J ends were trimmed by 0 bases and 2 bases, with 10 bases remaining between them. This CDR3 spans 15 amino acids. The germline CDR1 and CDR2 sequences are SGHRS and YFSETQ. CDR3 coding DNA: TGCGCCAGCAGCTTGGTTGGCGGCACCACAGATACGCAGTATTTT. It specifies CASSLVGGTTDTQYF.

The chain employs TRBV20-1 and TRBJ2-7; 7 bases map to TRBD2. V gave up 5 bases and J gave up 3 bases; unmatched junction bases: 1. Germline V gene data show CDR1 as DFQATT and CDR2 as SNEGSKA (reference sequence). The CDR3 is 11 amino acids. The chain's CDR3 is CSARTSYEQYV. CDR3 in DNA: TGCAGTGCTCGGACTAGCTACGAGCAGTACGTC.

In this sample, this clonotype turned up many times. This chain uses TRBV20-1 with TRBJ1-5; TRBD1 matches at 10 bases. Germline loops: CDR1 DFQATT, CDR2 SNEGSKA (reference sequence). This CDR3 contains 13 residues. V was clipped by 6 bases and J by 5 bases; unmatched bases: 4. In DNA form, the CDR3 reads TGCAGTGCCAGACAGGGGGCGTATCAGCCCCAGCATTTT. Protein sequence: CSARQGAYQPQHF.

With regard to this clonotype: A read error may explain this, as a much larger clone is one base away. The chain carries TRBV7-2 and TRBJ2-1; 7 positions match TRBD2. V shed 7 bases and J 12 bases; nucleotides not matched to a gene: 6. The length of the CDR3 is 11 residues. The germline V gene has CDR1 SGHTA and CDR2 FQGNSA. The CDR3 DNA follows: TGTGCCAGCACCAGCGGGGCTGGGCAGTTCTTC. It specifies CASTSGAGQFF.

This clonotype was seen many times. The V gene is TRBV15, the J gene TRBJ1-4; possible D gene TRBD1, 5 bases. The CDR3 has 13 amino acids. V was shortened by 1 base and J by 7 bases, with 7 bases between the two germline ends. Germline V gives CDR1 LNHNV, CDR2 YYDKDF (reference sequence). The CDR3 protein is CATSRVGAEKLFF. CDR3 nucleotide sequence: TGTGCCACCAGCAGAGTAGGGGCTGAAAAACTGTTTTTT. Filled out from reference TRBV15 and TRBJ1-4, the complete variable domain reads DAMVIQNPRYQVTQFGKPVTLSCSQTLNHNVMYWYQQKSSQAPKLLFHYYDKDFNNEADTPDNFQSRRPNTSFCFLDIRSPGLGDTAMYLCATSRVGAEKLFFGSGTQLSVL.

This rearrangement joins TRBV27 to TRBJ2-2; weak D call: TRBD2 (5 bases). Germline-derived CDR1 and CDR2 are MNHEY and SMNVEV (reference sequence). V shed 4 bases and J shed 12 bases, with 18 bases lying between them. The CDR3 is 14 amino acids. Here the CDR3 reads CASSSDYREPQLFF. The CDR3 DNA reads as TGTGCCAGCAGTTCAGATTATAGGGAGCCACAGCTGTTTTTT.

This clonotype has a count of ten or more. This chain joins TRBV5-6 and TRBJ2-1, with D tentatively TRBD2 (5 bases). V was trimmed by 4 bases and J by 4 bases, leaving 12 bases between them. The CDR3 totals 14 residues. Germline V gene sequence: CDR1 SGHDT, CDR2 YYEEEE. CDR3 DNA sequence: TGTGCCAGCAGCCCCCGGACGGGGTACAATGAGCAGTTCTTC. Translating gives CASSPRTGYNEQFF.

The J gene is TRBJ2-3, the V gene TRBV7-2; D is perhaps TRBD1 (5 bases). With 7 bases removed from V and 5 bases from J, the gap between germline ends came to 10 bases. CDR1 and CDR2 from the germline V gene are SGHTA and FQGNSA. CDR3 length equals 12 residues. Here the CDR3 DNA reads TGTGCCAGCAACAAGGGGTTAGATACGCAGTATTTT. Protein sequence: CASNKGLDTQYF.

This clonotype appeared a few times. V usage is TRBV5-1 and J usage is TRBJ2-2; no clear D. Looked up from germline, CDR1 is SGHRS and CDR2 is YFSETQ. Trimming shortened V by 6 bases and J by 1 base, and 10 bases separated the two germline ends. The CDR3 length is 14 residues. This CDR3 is CASTDPGNTGELFF. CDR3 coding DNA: TGCGCCAGCACCGACCCCGGGAACACCGGGGAGCTGTTTTTT.

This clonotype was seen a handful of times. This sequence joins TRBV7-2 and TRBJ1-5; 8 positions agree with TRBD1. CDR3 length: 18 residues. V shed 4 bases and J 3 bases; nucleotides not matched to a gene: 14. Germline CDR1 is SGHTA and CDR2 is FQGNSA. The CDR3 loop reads CASSSLPGQGTSNQPQHF. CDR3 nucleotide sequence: TGTGCCAGCAGCTCGCTCCCCGGACAGGGTACTTCCAATCAGCCCCAGCATTTT.

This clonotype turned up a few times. The CDR3 DNA reads TGCAGTGCCGGAGGGGGGGGGTCAACAGATACGCAGTATTTT. Protein sequence: CSAGGGGSTDTQYF. The chain employs TRBV20-1 and TRBJ2-3; possible D gene TRBD2, 7 bases. CDR1 and CDR2 (germline): DFQATT, SNEGSKA (reference sequence). The CDR3 consists of 14 residues. V was pared by 6 bases and J by 3 bases, with 16 bases between.

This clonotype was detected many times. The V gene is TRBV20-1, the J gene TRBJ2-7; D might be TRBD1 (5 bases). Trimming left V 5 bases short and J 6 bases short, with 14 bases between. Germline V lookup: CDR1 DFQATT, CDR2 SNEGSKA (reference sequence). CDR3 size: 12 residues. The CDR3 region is CSAERQYGEQYF. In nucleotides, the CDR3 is TGCAGTGCTGAACGACAGTACGGCGAGCAGTACTTC.

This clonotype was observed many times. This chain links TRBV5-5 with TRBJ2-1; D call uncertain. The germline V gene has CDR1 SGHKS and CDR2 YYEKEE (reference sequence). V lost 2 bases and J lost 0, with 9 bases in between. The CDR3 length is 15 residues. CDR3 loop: CASSFRDGSYNEQFF. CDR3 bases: TGTGCCAGCAGCTTCCGAGATGGCTCCTACAATGAGCAGTTCTTC.

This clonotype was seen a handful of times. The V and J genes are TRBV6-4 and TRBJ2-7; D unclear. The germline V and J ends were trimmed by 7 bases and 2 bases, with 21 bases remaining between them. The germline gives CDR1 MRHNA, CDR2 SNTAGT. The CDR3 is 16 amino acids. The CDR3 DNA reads TGTGCCAGCACCCTCTCCCGGGCCCTAAAGCCCTACGAGCAGTACTTC. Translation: CASTLSRALKPYEQYF.

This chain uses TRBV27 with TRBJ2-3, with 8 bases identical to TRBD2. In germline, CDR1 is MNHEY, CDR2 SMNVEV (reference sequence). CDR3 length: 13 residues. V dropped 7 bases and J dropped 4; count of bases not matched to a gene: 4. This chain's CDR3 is CASTPRGADTQYF. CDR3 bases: TGTGCCAGCACACCGCGGGGGGCAGATACGCAGTATTTT.

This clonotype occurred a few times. As DNA, the CDR3 is TGTGCCAGCAGTATCCGGGGGGCTCATCCCTACAATGAGCAGTTCTTC. It specifies CASSIRGAHPYNEQFF. This chain joins TRBV27 and TRBJ2-1, with a weak D call TRBD2 (7 bases). The V and J ends lost 5 bases and 2 bases respectively, with 16 bases between them. The CDR3 covers 16 residues. Germline CDR1 MNHEY, CDR2 SMNVEV (reference sequence).

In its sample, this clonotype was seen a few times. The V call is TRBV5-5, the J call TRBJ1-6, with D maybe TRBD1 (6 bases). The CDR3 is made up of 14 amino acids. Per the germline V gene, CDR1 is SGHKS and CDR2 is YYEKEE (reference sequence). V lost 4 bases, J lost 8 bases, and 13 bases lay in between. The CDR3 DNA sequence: TGTGCCAGCAGCATCACAGGGATCGATTCACCCCTCCACTTT. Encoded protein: CASSITGIDSPLHF. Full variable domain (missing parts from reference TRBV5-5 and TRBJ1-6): DAGVTQSPTHLIKTRGQQVTLRCSPISGHKSVSWYQQVLGQGPQFIFQYYEKEERGRGNFPDRFSARQFPNYSSELNVNALLLGDSALYLCASSITGIDSPLHFGNGTRLTVT.

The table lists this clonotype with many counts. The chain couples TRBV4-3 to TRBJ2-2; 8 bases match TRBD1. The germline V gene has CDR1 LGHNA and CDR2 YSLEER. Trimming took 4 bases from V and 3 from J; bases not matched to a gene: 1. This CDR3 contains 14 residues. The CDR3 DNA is TGCGCCAGCAGCCGGGGACAGGACACCGGGGAGCTGTTTTTT. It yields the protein CASSRGQDTGELFF.

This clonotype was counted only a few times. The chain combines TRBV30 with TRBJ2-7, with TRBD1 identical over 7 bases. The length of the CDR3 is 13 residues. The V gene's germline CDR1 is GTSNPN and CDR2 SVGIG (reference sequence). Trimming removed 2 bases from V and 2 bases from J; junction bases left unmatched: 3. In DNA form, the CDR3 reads TGTGCCTGGAGTCCAGGACAGGCCTACGAGCAGTACTTC. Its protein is CAWSPGQAYEQYF.

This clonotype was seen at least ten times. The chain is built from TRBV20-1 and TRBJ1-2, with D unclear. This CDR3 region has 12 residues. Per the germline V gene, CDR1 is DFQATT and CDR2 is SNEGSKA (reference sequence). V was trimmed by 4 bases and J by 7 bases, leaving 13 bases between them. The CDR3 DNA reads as TGCAGTGCTAACCCAGATTTTGGTGGCTACACCTTC. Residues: CSANPDFGGYTF.

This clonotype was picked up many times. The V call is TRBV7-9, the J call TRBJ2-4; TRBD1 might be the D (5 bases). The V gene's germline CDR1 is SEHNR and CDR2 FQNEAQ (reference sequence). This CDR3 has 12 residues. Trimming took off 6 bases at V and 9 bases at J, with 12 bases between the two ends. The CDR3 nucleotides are TGTGCCAGCAGTTCAGGGTACGGCATTCAGTACTTC. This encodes CASSSGYGIQYF.

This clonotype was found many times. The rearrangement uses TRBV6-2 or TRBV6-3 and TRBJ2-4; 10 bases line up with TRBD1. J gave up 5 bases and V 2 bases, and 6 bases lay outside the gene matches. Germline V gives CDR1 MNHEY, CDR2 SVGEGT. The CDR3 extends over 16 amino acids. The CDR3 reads CASSYRYGQGENIQYF. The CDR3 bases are TGTGCCAGCAGTTACAGATACGGACAGGGGGAAAACATTCAGTACTTC.